This TCR beta chain was obtained from a study of blood T cell repertoires in COVID-19. Across the whole study: Italy, Spain and the United States were the sources of the convalescent and acute COVID-19 samples. In each case, the material was cDNA or gDNA derived from T cells, B-cell-depleted T cells, or PBMCs.

Original analysis: Amplified reference gene primers provided the basis for estimating nucleated cell counts. Assay: immunoSEQ multiplex PCR; the TCRdb copy retains only in-frame clones and omits some. That table is the source of V, J and clone size, and D and trimming were worked out from the DNA. Among approximately 96,000 clones, 81% were seen once, and the ten largest hold around 10%. The sequence derives from a woman of 80 years or more with acute or convalescent COVID-19. The specimen was peripheral blood.

The CDR3 nucleotides are TGTGCCAGCAGCTTAGATCGGGCAAGGGGTCCTGAAGCTTTCTTT. Translated: CASSLDRARGPEAFF. The chain is built from TRBV7-2 and TRBJ1-1, with a tentative D call TRBD1 (5 bases). The CDR3 loop spans 15 amino acids. Germline CDR1 and CDR2: SGHTA and FQGNSA. The V and J ends lost 1 base and 6 bases respectively, with 15 bases between them. The full variable domain, with the rest looked up from reference TRBV7-2 and TRBJ1-1, is GAGVSQSPSNKVTEKGKDVELRCDPISGHTALYWYRQSLGQGLEFLIYFQGNSAPDKSGLPSDRFSAERTGGSVSTLTIQRTQQEDSAVYLCASSLDRARGPEAFFGQGTRLTVV.